This TCR beta chain came from a study of CD8 T cells in ankylosing spondylitis. MiXCR, run by TCRdb on the 5' RACE reads, gives a single entry per CDR3 protein. In the table there are about 230,000 distinct CDR3 sequences, approximately 8% of which are singletons. There are 16 residues in the CDR3. Trimming stripped 7 bases from V and 1 base from J, with 19 bases between. Germline CDR1 is SGHTA and CDR2 is FQGNSA. This clonotype was picked up many times. The origin of this receptor is a female donor with ankylosing spondylitis or in good health (not recorded which). This chain joins TRBV7-2 and TRBJ1-1; D is perhaps TRBD1 (6 bases). Input material: blood, either unsorted or a sorted T cell fraction (not recorded which). This chain's CDR3 is CASTTHSGAANTEAFF. As DNA, the CDR3 is TGTGCCAGCACCACCCACTCGGGGGCGGCGAACACTGAAGCTTTCTTT.